The 24 T cell receptor beta chains below all came from one sample that was sequenced in a study of cytomegalovirus exposure and HLA in healthy donors. It was with 60 Vbeta and 13 Jbeta primers that the PCR ran. Sequencing was performed with immunoSEQ multiplex PCR; in TCRdb, only in-frame clones are kept and a portion is missing. The top ten clones hold about 6.1% of a sample with approximately 210,000 clones, about 81% of them seen once. Sequences were obtained from PBMCs. These receptors came from a man aged 40-49 years in good health and CMV-seropositive.

The J gene is TRBJ1-2, the V gene TRBV27; 8 bases map to TRBD1. This CDR3 has 15 amino acids. Germline values: CDR1 MNHEY, CDR2 SMNVEV (reference sequence). Trimming cost V 3 bases and J 5 bases; bases outside gene matches: 8. CDR3 amino acids: CASSFMGTGLYGYTF. The CDR3 DNA follows: TGTGCCAGCAGTTTCATGGGGACAGGATTATATGGCTACACCTTC.

This chain joins TRBV2 and TRBJ2-3, with TRBD2 matching over 8 bases. The CDR3 is 15 residues long. Germline lookup yields CDR1 SNHLY and CDR2 FYNNEI. With V trimmed by 6 bases and J by 1 base, 6 bases remained unmatched. The CDR3 region is CASRETSGGTDTQYF. Here the CDR3 DNA reads TGTGCCAGCAGGGAAACTAGCGGCGGCACAGATACGCAGTATTTT.

This rearrangement joins TRBV7-6 to TRBJ2-1; D might be TRBD2 (6 bases). The CDR3 totals 14 residues. The germline gives CDR1 SGHVS, CDR2 FNYEAQ. The germline V and J ends were trimmed by 1 base and 8 bases, with 12 bases remaining between them. The CDR3 here is CASSLGRREHEQFF. In DNA form, the CDR3 reads TGTGCCAGCAGCTTAGGTCGGAGGGAACATGAGCAGTTCTTC.

V is TRBV11-3 and J is TRBJ2-1; D is ambiguous. Per germline, CDR1 SGHNT and CDR2 YENEEA. This CDR3 has 15 residues. Trimming pared 0 bases from V and 0 bases from J, leaving 6 bases between. The CDR3, as DNA: TGTGCCAGCAGCTTAGAACAGAGCTCCTACAATGAGCAGTTCTTC. Translation gives CASSLEQSSYNEQFF.

V usage is TRBV30 and J usage is TRBJ1-1; D is possibly TRBD1 (6 bases). Germline V gene sequence: CDR1 GTSNPN, CDR2 SVGIG (reference sequence). The CDR3 spans 13 residues. The V end lost 4 bases, the J end lost 1 base, and 10 bases lay between the germline ends. CDR3 DNA: TGTGCCTGGAACCAGGGGCCGAACACTGAAGCTTTCTTT. Translation: CAWNQGPNTEAFF. The whole variable domain, remainder taken from reference TRBV30 and TRBJ1-1, is SQTIHQWPATLVQPVGSPLSLECTVEGTSNPNLYWYRQAAGRGLQLLFYSVGIGQISSEVPQNLSASRPQDRQFILSSKKLLLSDSGFYLCAWNQGPNTEAFFGQGTRLTVV.

The chain links TRBV5-1 to TRBJ2-7; no firm D call. Looked up from germline, CDR1 is SGHRS and CDR2 is YFSETQ. CDR3 size: 14 residues. V shed 3 bases and J shed 0 bases, with 10 bases lying between them. The CDR3 loop is CASSYYTDSYEQYF. Here the CDR3 DNA reads TGCGCCAGCAGCTACTACACGGACTCCTACGAGCAGTACTTC.

The V and J genes are TRBV6-1 and TRBJ1-2; the D is unclear. The CDR3 totals 12 residues. Germline loops: CDR1 MNHNS, CDR2 SASEGT. V was shortened by 8 bases and J by 0 bases, with 7 bases between the two germline ends. The chain's CDR3 is CASSTTNYGYTF. Here the CDR3 DNA reads TGTGCCAGCTCCACAACTAACTATGGCTACACCTTC.

V is TRBV11-2 and J is TRBJ2-7, with D possibly matching TRBD2 (5 bases). The CDR3 runs to 14 residues. Trimming pared 1 base from V and 7 bases from J, leaving 14 bases between. Germline assignment: CDR1 SGHAT and CDR2 FQNNGV. The chain's CDR3 is CASSLGIGVGEQYV. CDR3 DNA sequence: TGTGCCAGCAGCTTAGGTATCGGGGTCGGGGAGCAGTACGTC.

This chain uses TRBV5-1 with TRBJ2-5; 8 bases line up with TRBD1. This CDR3 has 14 residues. Germline CDR1 is SGHRS and CDR2 is YFSETQ. Trimming cost V 5 bases and J 1 base; bases outside gene matches: 4. CDR3: CASSFDRGQETQYF. The DNA for the CDR3 is TGCGCCAGCAGTTTTGACAGGGGCCAAGAGACCCAGTACTTC.

V and J are TRBV15 and TRBJ1-3; D may be TRBD1 (5 bases). Germline V CDR1 and CDR2: LNHNV, YYDKDF (reference sequence). V was cut by 2 bases and J by 0 bases, with 14 bases left in between. The CDR3 covers 17 residues. The CDR3 reads CATSRSPQGVSGNTIYF. The CDR3 DNA sequence: TGTGCCACCAGCAGATCCCCCCAAGGGGTCTCTGGAAACACCATATATTTT.

The chain recombines TRBV6-5 with TRBJ2-5; TRBD2 agrees at 11 bases. CDR1 and CDR2 from the germline V gene are MNHEY and SVGAGI. CDR3 length equals 16 residues. With 3 bases clipped from V and 3 bases from J, the junction kept 6 bases outside the gene matches. The CDR3 DNA sequence: TGTGCCAGCAGTTATTTACTAGCGGGAGTTGAAGAGACCCAGTACTTC. This translates into CASSYLLAGVEETQYF.

This chain links TRBV5-1 with TRBJ2-3, with 15 positions matching TRBD2. The ends lost 0 bases at V and 6 bases at J; junction bases unmatched: 2. In germline, CDR1 is SGHRS, CDR2 YFSETQ. The CDR3 contains 16 residues. CDR3 in amino acids: CASSLGTSGRADTQYF. CDR3 bases: TGCGCCAGCAGCTTGGGGACTAGCGGGAGGGCGGATACGCAGTATTTT.

The chain has TRBV27 and TRBJ1-4, with no clear D. The CDR3 is 16 residues long. Deletions cut 0 bases from V and 0 bases from J, with 8 bases between. Germline values: CDR1 MNHEY, CDR2 SMNVEV (reference sequence). The CDR3 DNA follows: TGTGCCAGCAGTTTATCTGGCACCCCAACTAATGAAAAACTGTTTTTT. Its translation: CASSLSGTPTNEKLFF.

V usage is TRBV12-5 and J usage is TRBJ1-1; 9 bases align to TRBD1. The germline gives CDR1 LGHNT, CDR2 FRNRAP. CDR3 length equals 13 residues. The ends lost 1 base at V and 7 bases at J; junction bases unmatched: 1. CDR3 coding DNA: TGTGCTAGTGGTTTGGGGACAGGGGTTGAAGCTTTCTTT. This encodes CASGLGTGVEAFF.

The V and J genes are TRBV27 and TRBJ2-1, with D unresolved. The CDR3 is 16 amino acids. Germline CDR1 MNHEY, CDR2 SMNVEV (reference sequence). V lost 0 bases and J 3 bases, leaving 12 bases between the germline ends. The CDR3, as DNA: TGTGCCAGCAGTTTATCTGGGCAGTTACTCTACAATGAGCAGTTCTTC. This gives the protein CASSLSGQLLYNEQFF.

CDR3 region: CASSRPGVNTEAFF. The DNA of the CDR3 is TGTGCCAGCAGTCGTCCCGGGGTGAACACTGAAGCTTTCTTT. The chain links TRBV6-5 to TRBJ1-1; D uncertain. Germline V gene data show CDR1 as MNHEY and CDR2 as SVGAGI. V lost 5 bases and J 0 bases, leaving 10 bases between the germline ends. The CDR3 runs to 14 residues.

CDR3 coding DNA: TGTGCCAGCAGCCCCGGACAGGGGTTAGAGACCCAGTACTTC. Its translation is CASSPGQGLETQYF. This chain joins TRBV7-9 and TRBJ2-5; 9 positions match TRBD1. Germline CDR1 reads SEHNR; CDR2 reads FQNEAQ (reference sequence). With V trimmed by 5 bases and J by 4 bases, 5 bases remained unmatched. The CDR3 runs to 14 residues.

Regarding this clone: The sample has other DNA sequences that encode this CDR3 too. The chain carries TRBV4-1 and TRBJ2-1; D is ambiguous. The CDR3 is 15 amino acids. Germline V gives CDR1 MGHRA, CDR2 YSYEKL. V was cut by 0 bases and J by 3 bases, with 9 bases left in between. The CDR3 region has the DNA TGCGCCAGCAGCCAAGACTCCCCCGGCTACAATGAGCAGTTCTTC. Its protein is CASSQDSPGYNEQFF.

This clone came up a few times. The rearrangement links TRBV18 to TRBJ1-1, with D uncertain. Germline V gene lookup returns CDR1 KGHSH and CDR2 LQKENI. The CDR3 is 14 amino acids. Trimming removed 3 bases from V and 2 bases from J, with 10 bases in between. The CDR3 region has the DNA TGTGCCAGCTCACCGAGCAGGCAAAACACTGAAGCTTTCTTT. As protein: CASSPSRQNTEAFF.

The chain couples TRBV18 to TRBJ2-7; 7 bases line up with TRBD2. Trimming took 2 bases from V and 0 from J; bases not matched to a gene: 4. Per the germline V gene, CDR1 is KGHSH and CDR2 is LQKENI. The CDR3 length is 15 residues. CDR3 sequence: CASSPGRVLSYEQYF. CDR3 DNA sequence: TGTGCCAGCTCACCAGGGAGGGTTCTCTCCTACGAGCAGTACTTC.

The rearrangement links TRBV9 to TRBJ1-1; D not certain. The CDR3 runs 12 residues. Trimming took off 0 bases at V and 10 bases at J, with 10 bases between the two ends. Germline values: CDR1 SGDLS, CDR2 YYNGEE. CDR3 sequence reads: CASSVGSGTAFF. The CDR3 nucleotides read TGTGCCAGCAGCGTAGGATCAGGTACAGCTTTCTTT.

V usage is TRBV7-9 and J usage is TRBJ2-1; D is uncertain. From germline, CDR1 is SEHNR and CDR2 FQNEAQ (reference sequence). V was trimmed by 0 bases and J by 9 bases, leaving 9 bases between them. The CDR3 covers 13 residues. Here the CDR3 reads CASSLAASVEQFF. In DNA form, the CDR3 reads TGTGCCAGCAGCTTAGCGGCCTCTGTTGAGCAGTTCTTC.

The chain joins TRBV18 to TRBJ2-1, with a possible D match to TRBD1 (6 bases). The CDR3 is 13 amino acids. Germline CDR1 KGHSH, CDR2 LQKENI. The V and J ends lost 2 bases and 10 bases respectively, with 12 bases between them. CDR3 nucleotides: TGTGCCAGCTCACCAAGTCTGGACAGAGAGCAGTTCTTC. This codes for CASSPSLDREQFF.

This chain uses TRBV27 with TRBJ2-7; 7 bases match TRBD1. J was trimmed by 4 bases and V by 5 bases; bases with no gene match: 11. CDR1 is MNHEY, CDR2 SMNVEV, per germline (reference sequence). The CDR3 has 15 amino acids. The CDR3 is CASSPRGTAFYEQYV. The CDR3, as DNA: TGTGCCAGCAGTCCTCGAGGGACAGCCTTTTACGAGCAGTACGTC.